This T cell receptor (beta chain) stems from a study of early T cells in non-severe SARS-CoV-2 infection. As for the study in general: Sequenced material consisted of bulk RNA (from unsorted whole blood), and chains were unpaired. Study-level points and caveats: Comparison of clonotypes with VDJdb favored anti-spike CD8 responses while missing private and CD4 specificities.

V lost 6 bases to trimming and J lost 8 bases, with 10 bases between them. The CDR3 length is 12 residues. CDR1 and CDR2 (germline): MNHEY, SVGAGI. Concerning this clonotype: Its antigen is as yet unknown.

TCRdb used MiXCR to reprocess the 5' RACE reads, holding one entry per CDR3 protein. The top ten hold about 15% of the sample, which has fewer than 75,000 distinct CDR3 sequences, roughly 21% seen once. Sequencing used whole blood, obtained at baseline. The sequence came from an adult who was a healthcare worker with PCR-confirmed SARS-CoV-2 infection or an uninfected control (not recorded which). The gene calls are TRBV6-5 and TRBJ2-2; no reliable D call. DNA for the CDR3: TGTGCCAGCAGATCCCTTCGGGGGGAGCTGTTTTTT. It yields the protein CASRSLRGELFF.